The 10 T cell receptor beta chains below all came from one sample that was sequenced in a study of OX40 agonist ivuxolimab in advanced cancers. Libraries were built with the immunoSEQ multiplex PCR assay. TCRdb retrieved this table from immuneACCESS and kept in-frame rearrangements only. Not all clones are present; in checked studies, unresolved V genes account for under half, and no reason is known for the remainder. This sample comprises about 70,000 clones, about four fifths of them detected only once. The leading ten clones occupy 1.1% of the sample. The sample in question was CD4+ or CD8+ T cells sorted from blood, obtained in a trial of the OX40 agonist ivuxolimab. The receptors were gathered from an adult with an advanced solid tumor such as melanoma, head and neck, liver or kidney cancer.

The CDR3 here is CAISPTAYEQYF. DNA for the CDR3: TGTGCCATCAGTCCGACAGCTTACGAGCAGTACTTC. The chain carries TRBV10-3 and TRBJ2-7, with D perhaps matching TRBD1 (5 bases). The germline gives CDR1 ENHRY, CDR2 SYGVKD. This CDR3 has 12 amino acids. Trimming left V 5 bases short and J 4 bases short, with 9 bases between.

The chain employs TRBV4-2 and TRBJ1-1, with D tentatively TRBD1 (5 bases). This CDR3 spans 15 amino acids. Deletions cut 0 bases from V and 4 bases from J, with 12 bases between. Germline V CDR1 and CDR2: LGHNA, YNFKEQ. CDR3 protein: CASSQEGAGGTEAFF. For the CDR3, the DNA is TGTGCCAGCAGCCAAGAAGGAGCTGGGGGCACTGAAGCTTTCTTT.

V is TRBV9 and J is TRBJ2-1; 10 nucleotides align to TRBD2. This CDR3 comprises 16 residues. With 0 bases clipped from V and 8 bases from J, the junction kept 8 bases outside the gene matches. From germline, CDR1 is SGDLS and CDR2 YYNGEE. The CDR3 DNA reads as TGTGCCAGCAGCGTAGGGTCCCAGCGGGGGGGGTATGAGCAGTTCTTC. It encodes CASSVGSQRGGYEQFF.

This chain uses TRBV6-5 with TRBJ1-6, with 7 bases fitting TRBD1. The CDR3 spans 13 residues. The V segment lost 5 bases and the J segment 7 bases; nucleotides outside the gene matches: 2. Germline V CDR1 and CDR2: MNHEY, SVGAGI. CDR3 DNA: TGTGCCAGCAGTAGACAGGGAAATTCACCCCTCCACTTT. This gives the protein CASSRQGNSPLHF.

This chain links TRBV18 with TRBJ2-2, with unresolved D. V was cut by 2 bases and J by 4 bases, with 11 bases left in between. The CDR3 contains 15 residues. Germline assignment: CDR1 KGHSH and CDR2 LQKENI. CDR3 coding DNA: TGTGCCAGCTCACCATATGGCCACCTCACCGGGGAGCTGTTTTTT. As protein: CASSPYGHLTGELFF.

V usage is TRBV19 and J usage is TRBJ1-2; D remains unclear. CDR3 length: 16 amino acids. The V gene lost 4 bases and the J gene lost 0 bases, with 15 bases spanning the gap. Germline lookup yields CDR1 LNHDA and CDR2 SQIVND (reference sequence). CDR3 sequence: CASSTTWTVSNYGYTF. The CDR3 nucleotides are TGTGCCAGTAGTACGACATGGACTGTGTCTAACTATGGCTACACCTTC.

This clone was detected only a few times. The chain has TRBV5-1 and TRBJ1-5, with D maybe TRBD1 (6 bases). The CDR3 contains 15 residues. Germline V gives CDR1 SGHRS, CDR2 YFSETQ. Trimming took off 1 base at V and 5 bases at J, with 13 bases between the two ends. CDR3 DNA: TGCGCCAGCAGCTTGAGACCGGACAGCGATCAGCCCCAGCATTTT. Its translation is CASSLRPDSDQPQHF.

The J gene is TRBJ1-5, the V gene TRBV15, with D maybe TRBD1 (5 bases). CDR1 and CDR2 from the germline V gene are LNHNV and YYDKDF (reference sequence). Trimming took off 0 bases at V and 2 bases at J, with 8 bases between the two ends. This CDR3 comprises 15 residues. In DNA, the CDR3 is TGTGCCACCAGCAGAGAGTTGGGGGGCAATCAGCCCCAGCATTTT. Residues: CATSRELGGNQPQHF.

This chain joins TRBV19 and TRBJ1-4; perhaps TRBD1 as D (5 bases). Trimming removed 4 bases from V and 4 bases from J, with 10 bases in between. The CDR3 is 14 amino acids. Germline V gives CDR1 LNHDA, CDR2 SQIVND (reference sequence). The CDR3 reads CASSTGMGNEKLFF. CDR3 DNA: TGTGCCAGTAGTACAGGGATGGGTAATGAAAAACTGTTTTTT. Full variable domain (outside the CDR3, taken from reference TRBV19 and TRBJ1-4): DGGITQSPKYLFRKEGQNVTLSCEQNLNHDAMYWYRQDPGQGLRLIYYSQIVNDFQKGDIAEGYSVSREKKESFPLTVTSAQKNPTAFYLCASSTGMGNEKLFFGSGTQLSVL.

This rearrangement joins TRBV5-4 to TRBJ2-1; D remains ambiguous. The V and J ends lost 5 bases and 4 bases respectively, with 16 bases between them. Looked up from germline, CDR1 is SGHNT and CDR2 is YYREEE (reference sequence). The CDR3 totals 15 residues. The CDR3 reads CASRPTASSYNEQFF. The CDR3 DNA follows: TGTGCCAGCAGGCCGACGGCTAGTAGTTACAATGAGCAGTTCTTC.